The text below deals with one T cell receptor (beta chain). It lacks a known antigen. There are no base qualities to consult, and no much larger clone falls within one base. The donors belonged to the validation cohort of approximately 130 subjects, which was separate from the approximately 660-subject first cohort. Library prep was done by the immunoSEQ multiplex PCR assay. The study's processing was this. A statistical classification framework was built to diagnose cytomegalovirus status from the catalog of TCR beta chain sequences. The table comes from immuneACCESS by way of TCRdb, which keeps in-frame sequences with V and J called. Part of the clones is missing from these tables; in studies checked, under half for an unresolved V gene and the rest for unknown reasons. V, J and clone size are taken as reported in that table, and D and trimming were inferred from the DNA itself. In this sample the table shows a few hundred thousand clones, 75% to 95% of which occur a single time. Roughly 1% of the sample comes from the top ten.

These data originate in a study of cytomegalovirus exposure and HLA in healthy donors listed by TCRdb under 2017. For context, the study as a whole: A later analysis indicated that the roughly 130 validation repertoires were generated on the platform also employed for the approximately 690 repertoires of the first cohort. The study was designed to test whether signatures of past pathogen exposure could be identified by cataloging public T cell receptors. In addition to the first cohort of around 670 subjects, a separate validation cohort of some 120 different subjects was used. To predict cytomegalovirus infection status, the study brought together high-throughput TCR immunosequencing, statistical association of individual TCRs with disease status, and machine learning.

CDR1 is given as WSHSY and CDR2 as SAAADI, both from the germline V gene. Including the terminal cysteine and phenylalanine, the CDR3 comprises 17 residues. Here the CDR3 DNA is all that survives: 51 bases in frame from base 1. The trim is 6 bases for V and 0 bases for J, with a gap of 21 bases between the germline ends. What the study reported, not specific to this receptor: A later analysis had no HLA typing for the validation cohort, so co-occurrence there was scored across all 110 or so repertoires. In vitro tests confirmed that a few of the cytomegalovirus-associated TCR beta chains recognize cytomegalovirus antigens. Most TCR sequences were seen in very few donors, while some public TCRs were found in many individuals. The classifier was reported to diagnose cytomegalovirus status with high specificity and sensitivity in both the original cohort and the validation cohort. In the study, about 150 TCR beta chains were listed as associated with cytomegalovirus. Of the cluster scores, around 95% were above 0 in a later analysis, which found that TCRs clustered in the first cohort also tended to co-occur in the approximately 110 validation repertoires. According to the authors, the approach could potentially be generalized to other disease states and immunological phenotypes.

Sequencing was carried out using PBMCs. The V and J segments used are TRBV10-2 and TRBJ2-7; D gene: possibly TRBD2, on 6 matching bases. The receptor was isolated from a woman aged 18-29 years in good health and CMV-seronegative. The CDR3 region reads CASSGREYPLPSYEQYF. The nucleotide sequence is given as TGCGCCAGCAGCGGGAGAGAATATCCCCTTCCCTCCTACGAGCAGTACTTC.